Each of the 14 T cell receptor beta chains below was sequenced from the same sample in a study of Graves' ophthalmopathy and Graves' hyperthyroidism. TCR beta CDR3 regions were amplified from RNA transcripts. The authors performed first-round RT-PCR with HTBI primers and then a second-round multiplex PCR. TCRdb used MiXCR to reprocess the multiplex PCR reads, holding one entry per CDR3 protein. The table has about 380,000 distinct CDR3 sequences, over 15% seen once. The sequencing sample was made of peripheral blood. Receptors originate from a woman in her late teens or twenties with stable Graves' hyperthyroidism.

This clonotype has just a few counts. A junction end diverges from the germline sequence, so it may reflect a read error. The chain combines TRBV12-3 or TRBV12-4 with TRBJ1-1, with 8 bases matching TRBD1. The CDR3 totals 13 residues. CDR3 residues: CTSSPTGGTEAFF. The CDR3 nucleotides read TGTACCAGCAGTCCAACAGGGGGCACTGAAGCTTTCTTT.

Only a few counts were recorded for this clonotype. V gene TRBV9 combines with J gene TRBJ2-7; 9 bases are a match to TRBD2. The germline V gene encodes CDR1 SGDLS and CDR2 YYNGEE. V was pared by 0 bases and J by 3 bases, with 7 bases of the junction left unmatched. The CDR3 sequence is 16 residues long. The CDR3 spells CASSVDPSGDFYEQYF. As DNA, the CDR3 is TGTGCCAGCAGCGTAGACCCTAGCGGGGACTTCTACGAGCAGTACTTC.

In its sample, this clonotype was seen many times. The rearrangement uses TRBV2 and TRBJ2-5; 8 nucleotides line up with TRBD2. The germline V gene encodes CDR1 SNHLY and CDR2 FYNNEI. With 3 bases clipped from V and 4 bases from J, the junction kept 4 bases outside the gene matches. This CDR3 spans 14 amino acids. CDR3 coding DNA: TGTGCCAGCAGTGATAATCGGGGGGGAGAGACCCAGTACTTC. Translated, it gives CASSDNRGGETQYF.

This clonotype has ten or more counts. The chain is built from TRBV11-2 and TRBJ2-7; D is ambiguous. The CDR3 length is 15 residues. V was cut by 0 bases and J by 3 bases, with 12 bases left in between. The germline V gene has CDR1 SGHAT and CDR2 FQNNGV. For the CDR3, the DNA is TGTGCCAGCAGCTTAGACTCGGCAGGAATCTACGAGCAGTACTTC. This codes for CASSLDSAGIYEQYF.

Concerning this clonotype itself: With a much larger clone just one base away, this may be a read error. The CDR3 loop reads CASILTGMNTGELFF. CDR3 nucleotides: TGTGCCAGCATCTTGACAGGAATGAACACCGGGGAGCTGTTTTTT. This rearrangement joins TRBV7-9 to TRBJ2-2; a possible D gene is TRBD1 (6 bases). Trimming shortened V by 7 bases and J by 1 base, and 13 bases separated the two germline ends. The CDR3 covers 15 residues. Germline-derived CDR1 and CDR2 are SEHNR and FQNEAQ (reference sequence).

This clonotype came up many times. The chain uses TRBV6-2 or TRBV6-3 and TRBJ1-1; 7 bases match TRBD1. The V gene end was trimmed by 8 bases and the J gene end by 0 bases; junction bases not matched to a gene: 3. CDR3 size: 13 residues. Germline V gene sequence: CDR1 MNHEY, CDR2 SVGEGT. The CDR3 reads CASRGQLNTEAFF. The CDR3 bases are TGTGCCAGCCGGGGACAGCTGAACACTGAAGCTTTCTTT.

This clonotype was seen repeatedly, ten times or more. V usage is TRBV6-5 and J usage is TRBJ2-7; D unresolved. Deletions cut 2 bases from V and 3 bases from J, with 11 bases between. The CDR3 extends over 14 amino acids. From germline, CDR1 is MNHEY and CDR2 SVGAGI. In DNA form, the CDR3 reads TGTGCCAGCAGTTACGGGGAAGAAGGCTACGAGCAGTACTTC. Translated, it gives CASSYGEEGYEQYF.

Here the CDR3 reads CASSQSGAGVNPKNIQYF. For the CDR3, the DNA is TGTGCCAGCAGCCAATCGGGAGCCGGGGTCAACCCCAAAAACATTCAGTACTTC. The genes are TRBV16 and TRBJ2-4; D possibly corresponds to TRBD2 (5 bases). With 0 bases removed from V and 2 bases from J, the gap between germline ends came to 17 bases. The CDR3 consists of 18 residues. CDR1 is KGHSY, CDR2 FQNENV, per germline.

This clonotype was found a few times. The chain carries TRBV19 and TRBJ2-4, with D maybe TRBD1 (6 bases). Trimming removed 4 bases from V and 0 bases from J, with 16 bases in between. Germline lookup yields CDR1 LNHDA and CDR2 SQIVND (reference sequence). The CDR3 covers 17 residues. The CDR3 DNA reads as TGTGCCAGTAGTACTACAGGGTTCTCACTAGCCAAAAACATTCAGTACTTC. As protein: CASSTTGFSLAKNIQYF. The complete variable domain, with remaining parts taken from reference TRBV19 and TRBJ2-4, reads DGGITQSPKYLFRKEGQNVTLSCEQNLNHDAMYWYRQDPGQGLRLIYYSQIVNDFQKGDIAEGYSVSREKKESFPLTVTSAQKNPTAFYLCASSTTGFSLAKNIQYFGAGTRLSVL.

This clonotype was recorded many times. The chain employs TRBV7-2 and TRBJ2-2, with D hard to call. V was trimmed by 3 bases and J by 8 bases, leaving 4 bases between them. CDR3 length: 11 residues. The germline V gene has CDR1 SGHTA and CDR2 FQGNSA. The CDR3 region is CASSFRGELFF. For the CDR3, the DNA is TGTGCCAGCAGCTTTCGGGGGGAGCTGTTTTTT.

This clonotype was counted many times. The V gene is TRBV6-1, the J gene TRBJ1-2; D possibly corresponds to TRBD1 (6 bases). The CDR3 loop spans 13 amino acids. Germline V gives CDR1 MNHNS, CDR2 SASEGT. V was cut by 1 base and J by 7 bases, with 10 bases left in between. The CDR3 region is CASSEEQGSGYTF. CDR3 coding DNA: TGTGCCAGCAGTGAAGAACAGGGAAGTGGCTACACCTTC.

This clonotype was counted ten times or more. V gene TRBV29-1 combines with J gene TRBJ1-2; a possible D gene is TRBD1 (5 bases). The ends were cut back, 6 bases at V and 2 bases at J, with 13 bases in the middle. The CDR3 consists of 13 residues. CDR1 and CDR2 from the germline V gene are SQVTM and ANQGSEA. CDR3 in amino acids: CSVSGGVNYGYTF. CDR3 sequence (DNA): TGCAGCGTCTCCGGGGGGGTGAACTATGGCTACACCTTC.

This clonotype was found many times. CDR3 residues: CASSQNQGTEAFF. For the CDR3, the DNA is TGTGCCAGCAGCCAAAATCAGGGTACTGAAGCTTTCTTT. The chain recombines TRBV6-1 with TRBJ1-1; D may be TRBD1 (5 bases). The V end was cut by 6 bases, the J end by 5 bases, with 13 bases between. Looked up from germline, CDR1 is MNHNS and CDR2 is SASEGT. CDR3 size: 13 residues.

At least ten counts were recorded for this clonotype. V gene TRBV20-1 combines with J gene TRBJ2-7; 9 bases fit TRBD1. Germline V CDR1 and CDR2: DFQATT, SNEGSKA (reference sequence). With 5 bases clipped from V and 4 bases from J, the junction kept 3 bases outside the gene matches. CDR3 size: 12 residues. CDR3 nucleotide sequence: TGCAGTGCTCCAGGGACAGGGTACGAGCAGTACTTC. This encodes CSAPGTGYEQYF.